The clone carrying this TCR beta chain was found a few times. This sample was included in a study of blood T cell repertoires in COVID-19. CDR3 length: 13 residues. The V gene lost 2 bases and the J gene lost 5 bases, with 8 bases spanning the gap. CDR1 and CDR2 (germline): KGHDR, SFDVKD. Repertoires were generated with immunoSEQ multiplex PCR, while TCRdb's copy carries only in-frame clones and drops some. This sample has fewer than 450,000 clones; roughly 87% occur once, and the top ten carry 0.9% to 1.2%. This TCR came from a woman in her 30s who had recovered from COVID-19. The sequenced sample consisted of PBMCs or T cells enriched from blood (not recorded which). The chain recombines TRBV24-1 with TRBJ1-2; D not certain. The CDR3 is CATSDSPGYGYTF. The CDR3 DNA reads TGTGCCACCAGTGATTCTCCGGGGTATGGCTACACCTTC.